The 22 T cell receptor beta chains below come from one sample, sequenced in a study of blood T cell repertoires in COVID-19. Assay used: immunoSEQ multiplex PCR; TCRdb lists only in-frame clones, some missing. The data contain some 150,000 clones, 84% of them singletons. The sample comprised peripheral blood. Every receptor here comes from a woman aged 45-59 years in a cohort sampled during active or convalescent COVID-19.

This sequence joins TRBV18 and TRBJ2-2, with 9 bases matching TRBD2. The CDR3 runs 15 residues. V lost 2 bases and J lost 5; bases outside the gene matches: 3. Germline CDR1 and CDR2: KGHSH and LQKENI. The CDR3 region is CASSPGLASTGELFF. CDR3 coding DNA: TGTGCCAGCTCACCAGGACTAGCGAGTACCGGGGAGCTGTTTTTT.

The chain has TRBV5-4 and TRBJ2-7, with unresolved D. Trimming cost V 0 bases and J 4 bases, with 14 bases left between them. The CDR3 sequence is 15 residues long. Germline loops: CDR1 SGHNT, CDR2 YYREEE (reference sequence). The CDR3 region is CASSLDPGVSYEQYF. The CDR3 nucleotides are TGTGCCAGCAGCTTGGACCCGGGTGTGAGTTACGAGCAGTACTTC.

The chain employs TRBV18 and TRBJ2-1; D remains unclear. CDR1 is KGHSH, CDR2 LQKENI, per germline. V lost 4 bases to trimming and J lost 0 bases, with 4 bases between them. CDR3 size: 13 residues. CDR3 sequence reads: CASSLSSYNEQFF. CDR3 bases: TGTGCCAGCTCACTGAGCTCCTACAATGAGCAGTTCTTC.

The rearrangement links TRBV12-3 or TRBV12-4 to TRBJ2-3, with D uncertain. Trimming took off 3 bases at V and 5 bases at J, with 6 bases between the two ends. The CDR3 consists of 12 residues. CDR3 sequence (DNA): TGTGCCAGCAGTTTTGCCGGAGATACGCAGTATTTT. Translated: CASSFAGDTQYF.

The chain uses TRBV11-2 and TRBJ2-3, with D uncertain. CDR1 is SGHAT and CDR2 is FQNNGV in the germline V gene. This CDR3 has 13 residues. Deletions cut 1 base from V and 4 bases from J, with 6 bases between. This chain's CDR3 is CASSLGAADTQYF. The CDR3 coding sequence is TGTGCCAGCAGCTTAGGGGCTGCAGATACGCAGTATTTT.

This chain connects TRBV5-8 to TRBJ2-5, with 12 bases identical to TRBD2. Germline V gene sequence: CDR1 SGHTS, CDR2 YDEGEE. CDR3 length: 16 amino acids. Trimming took 4 bases from V and 1 from J; bases not matched to a gene: 5. In DNA, the CDR3 is TGTGCCAGCAGCACCGGGACTAGCGGGCTCCAAGAGACCCAGTACTTC. Protein product: CASSTGTSGLQETQYF.

This chain connects TRBV19 to TRBJ2-3, with 11 bases fitting TRBD2. V lost 5 bases, J lost 13 bases, and 8 bases stayed unmatched. This CDR3 has 13 amino acids. Germline CDR1 reads LNHDA; CDR2 reads SQIVND (reference sequence). CDR3 loop: CASSSHSGGAKYF. Written as DNA, the CDR3 is TGTGCCAGTAGTTCACATAGCGGGGGGGCTAAGTATTTT.

The rearrangement uses TRBV3-1 (or the pseudogene TRBV3-2) and TRBJ2-1, with D possibly being TRBD2 (5 bases). Germline V CDR1 and CDR2: LGHDT, YNNKEL (reference sequence). V shed 0 bases and J shed 9 bases, with 9 bases lying between them. The CDR3 totals 13 residues. In DNA, the CDR3 is TGTGCCAGCAGCCAAGAGGGCGGGTTTGAGCAGTTCTTC. This translates into CASSQEGGFEQFF.

This clone was seen only a few times. This rearrangement joins TRBV6-5 to TRBJ2-7; 8 bases agree with TRBD1. Germline CDR1 is MNHEY and CDR2 is SVGAGI. CDR3 size: 14 residues. Trimming removed 6 bases from V and 8 bases from J; junction bases left unmatched: 12. CDR3 in DNA: TGTGCCAGCAGCACGCGGGACAGGTCGTCGAAGCAGTACTTC. Translated: CASSTRDRSSKQYF.

The chain uses TRBV3-1 (or the pseudogene TRBV3-2) and TRBJ1-6; the match to TRBD1 covers 7 bases. V lost 1 base to trimming and J lost 7 bases; unmatched junction nucleotides: 7. This CDR3 comprises 16 residues. From germline, CDR1 is LGHDT and CDR2 YNNKEL (reference sequence). The CDR3 is CASSQAGGRLNSPLHF. CDR3 DNA: TGTGCCAGCAGCCAAGCAGGGGGGCGTTTAAATTCACCCCTCCACTTT.

This chain's CDR3 is CASSFSGVTDTQYF. CDR3 DNA sequence: TGTGCCAGCAGCTTCAGCGGGGTCACAGATACGCAGTATTTT. This chain links TRBV11-3 with TRBJ2-3; 7 positions agree with TRBD2. This CDR3 spans 14 amino acids. V gave up 3 bases and J gave up 2 bases; unmatched junction bases: 2. Germline CDR1 is SGHNT and CDR2 is YENEEA.

This sequence joins TRBV15 and TRBJ2-5; weak D call: TRBD1 (7 bases). In germline, CDR1 is LNHNV, CDR2 YYDKDF (reference sequence). This CDR3 has 14 residues. With 0 bases removed from V and 4 bases from J, the gap between germline ends came to 9 bases. CDR3 sequence (DNA): TGTGCCACCAGCAGAGATCAGGGGGGAGAGACCCAGTACTTC. Amino acids: CATSRDQGGETQYF.

This clone has only one observation. The chain joins TRBV16 to TRBJ1-1; TRBD1 matches 8 bases. Losses at the gene ends were 4 bases for V and 4 bases for J; bases not matched to a gene: 2. This CDR3 is 13 amino acids long. The germline gives CDR1 KGHSY, CDR2 FQNENV. In nucleotides, the CDR3 is TGTGCCAGCAGCCCACAGGGGGGCACTGAAGCTTTCTTT. Protein sequence: CASSPQGGTEAFF.

The rearrangement joins TRBV24-1 to TRBJ2-2; no reliable D call. In germline, CDR1 is KGHDR, CDR2 SFDVKD. The CDR3 is 12 amino acids. V lost 7 bases and J 1 base, leaving 3 bases between the germline ends. CDR3 in amino acids: CATSLNTGELFF. The CDR3, as DNA: TGTGCCACCAGCCTGAACACCGGGGAGCTGTTTTTT.

V is TRBV2 and J is TRBJ1-6; D uncertain. Germline lookup yields CDR1 SNHLY and CDR2 FYNNEI. The CDR3 is made up of 14 amino acids. Trimming took off 3 bases at V and 5 bases at J, with 8 bases between the two ends. CDR3 nucleotides: TGTGCCAGCAGTGATGGGCTTAATAATTCACCCCTCCACTTT. It translates to CASSDGLNNSPLHF.

This sequence joins TRBV23-1 and TRBJ1-2; tentatively, D is TRBD1 (6 bases). TRBV23-1 is recorded as an ORF, its role being uncertain. Trimming stripped 4 bases from V and 7 bases from J, with 25 bases between. The CDR3 consists of 17 residues. CDR3: CASSLAPEGHRLTGYTF. CDR3 nucleotides: TGCGCCAGCAGTCTCGCGCCAGAGGGACATCGTTTAACTGGCTACACCTTC.

The CDR3, as DNA: TGTGCCAGCAGCGGAATCGGGGGAAATTGGAGGTCTGGAAACACCATATATTTT. Translating it yields CASSGIGGNWRSGNTIYF. The rearrangement uses TRBV7-6 and TRBJ1-3; TRBD1 might be the D (5 bases). The V gene lost 5 bases and the J gene lost 1 base, with 21 bases spanning the gap. The germline V gene has CDR1 SGHVS and CDR2 FNYEAQ. The CDR3 consists of 18 residues.

This sequence joins TRBV30 and TRBJ2-1; TRBD2 aligns across 13 bases. V was clipped by 3 bases and J by 13 bases; unmatched bases: 12. The CDR3 consists of 15 residues. CDR1 is GTSNPN and CDR2 is SVGIG in the germline V gene (reference sequence). CDR3 sequence (DNA): TGTGCCTGGAGCCCGGGGACTAGCGGGGCCACCCCCCAGTTCTTC. This translates into CAWSPGTSGATPQFF.

The genes are TRBV7-9 and TRBJ2-7; 10 positions agree with TRBD1. With V trimmed by 4 bases and J by 4 bases, 4 bases remained unmatched. Germline CDR1 SEHNR, CDR2 FQNEAQ (reference sequence). This CDR3 has 14 amino acids. The CDR3 protein is CASSSDRGMYEQYF. In nucleotides, the CDR3 is TGTGCCAGCAGCTCGGACAGGGGGATGTACGAGCAGTACTTC.

The V call is TRBV10-3, the J call TRBJ2-7; D may be TRBD1 (7 bases). The ends were cut back, 7 bases at V and 5 bases at J, with 15 bases in the middle. This CDR3 spans 13 amino acids. Germline-derived CDR1 and CDR2 are ENHRY and SYGVKD. The CDR3 protein is CAIKQGGTDEQYF. In DNA, the CDR3 is TGTGCCATCAAGCAAGGAGGGACAGACGAGCAGTACTTC.

The rearrangement joins TRBV5-1 to TRBJ2-6, with a weak D call TRBD2 (6 bases). The V end was cut by 3 bases, the J end by 0 bases, with 7 bases between. This CDR3 contains 15 residues. Germline assignment: CDR1 SGHRS and CDR2 YFSETQ. CDR3 in amino acids: CASSSGDSGANVLTF. The DNA of the CDR3 is TGCGCCAGCAGCTCGGGGGACTCTGGGGCCAACGTCCTGACTTTC.

The V gene is TRBV5-1, the J gene TRBJ1-4; D is uncertain. Germline lookup yields CDR1 SGHRS and CDR2 YFSETQ. V lost 1 base and J lost 7, with 8 bases in between. The CDR3 consists of 13 residues. CDR3 region: CASSLSRLEKLFF. Here the CDR3 DNA reads TGCGCCAGCAGCTTGAGCAGGCTTGAAAAACTGTTTTTT.